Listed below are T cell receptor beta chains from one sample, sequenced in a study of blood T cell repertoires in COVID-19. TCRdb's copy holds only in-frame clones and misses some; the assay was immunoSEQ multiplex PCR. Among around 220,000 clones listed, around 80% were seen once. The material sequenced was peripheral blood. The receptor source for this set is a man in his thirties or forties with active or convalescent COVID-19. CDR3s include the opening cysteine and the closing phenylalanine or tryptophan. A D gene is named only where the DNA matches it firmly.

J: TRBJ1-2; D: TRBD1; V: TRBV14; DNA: TGTGCCAGCAGCCTGGACAGGGGCACCTATGGCTACACCTTC; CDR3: CASSLDRGTYGYTF
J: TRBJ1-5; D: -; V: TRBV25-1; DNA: TGTGCCAGCAGGGGGTCGGAGGGAGGCAATCAGCCCCAGCATTTT; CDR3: CASRGSEGGNQPQHF
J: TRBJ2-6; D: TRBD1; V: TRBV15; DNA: TGTGCCACCAGCCGGGGACAGCCGAACTCTGGGGCCAACGTCCTGACTTTC; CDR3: CATSRGQPNSGANVLTF
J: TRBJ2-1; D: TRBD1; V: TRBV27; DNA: TGTGCCAGCAGTGAATTTGCAGGGGGCGCGGTCAATGAGCAGTTCTTC; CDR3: CASSEFAGGAVNEQFF
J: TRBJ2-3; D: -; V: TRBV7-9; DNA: TGTGCCAGCACCCTTAGCCTCAGCCCAGATACGCAGTATTTT; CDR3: CASTLSLSPDTQYF
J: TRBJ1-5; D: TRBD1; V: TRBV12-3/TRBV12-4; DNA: TGTGCCAGCAGTAAACAGGGGAGGCAGCCCCAGCATTTT; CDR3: CASSKQGRQPQHF
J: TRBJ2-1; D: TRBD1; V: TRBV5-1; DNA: TGCGCCAGCAGCCCTGGACAGGGGATGGATGAGCAGTTCTTC; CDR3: CASSPGQGMDEQFF
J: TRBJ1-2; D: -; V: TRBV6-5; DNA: TGTGCCAGCAGCCCAGCGGGGAGCCGCCCCTATGGCTACACCTTC; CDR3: CASSPAGSRPYGYTF
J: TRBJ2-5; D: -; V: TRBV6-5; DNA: TGTGCCAGCAGTTACGCGGGACGACAAGAGACCCAGTACTTC; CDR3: CASSYAGRQETQYF
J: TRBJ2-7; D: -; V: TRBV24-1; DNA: TGTGCCACCAGTGATTTGTCGCCAGGCGGGTTTGAAGAGCAGTACTTC; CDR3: CATSDLSPGGFEEQYF
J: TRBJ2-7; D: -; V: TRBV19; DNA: TGTGCCAGTAGTATATCGGACAGCAGCTCCTACGAGCAGTACTTC; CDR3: CASSISDSSSYEQYF